This is a list of T cell receptor beta chains from one sample in a study of cytomegalovirus exposure and HLA in healthy donors. The data were produced by immunoSEQ multiplex PCR, yet TCRdb's version contains in-frame clones alone and is incomplete. The sample records roughly 120,000 clones, 80% being singletons. The sample consisted of PBMCs. The receptors were sampled from a man aged 25-45 years in good health and CMV-seronegative. The CDR3 runs from the conserved cysteine through the conserved F or W. Fields, in order: V gene, J gene, CDR3 protein.

>TRBV28|TRBJ1-1
CASSLRGPTEAFF
>TRBV30|TRBJ2-5
CAWSPPTRAQYF
>TRBV6-1|TRBJ1-2
CASSNTWDRVDGYTF
>TRBV28|TRBJ2-1
CASTQTGGGSYNEQFF
>TRBV11-2|TRBJ1-1
CASAQNTEAFF
>TRBV6-5|TRBJ2-4
CASSYGGFPTKNCF
>TRBV18|TRBJ1-2
CASESSYGYTF
>TRBV14|TRBJ2-2
CASSSRDRGYTGELFF
>TRBV29-1|TRBJ2-7
CSVAVSGTTYEQYF
>TRBV28|TRBJ1-6
CASSWDRENSPLHF
>TRBV7-2|TRBJ2-7
CASSPDWTGGYEQYF
>TRBV19|TRBJ1-1
CASTLGQGNTEAFF
>TRBV7-8|TRBJ1-1
CASSSLGQTTNTEAFF
>TRBV11-2|TRBJ2-6
CASSLDLGQSSGANVLTF
>TRBV5-1|TRBJ2-3
CASSFNSGGASDTQYF
>TRBV5-4|TRBJ2-7
CASSLAGESSYEQYF
>TRBV28|TRBJ2-7
CASRPAGQVSSEQYF
>TRBV5-1|TRBJ2-7
CASSKAAGMSEQYF
>TRBV5-5|TRBJ1-3
CASSRGQVGNTIYF